This T cell receptor beta chain was retrieved from a study of T cells after yellow fever vaccination. In the study overall: Low-cell-number fractions underwent preparation using SMART-Seq v4 Ultra Low Input.

This clonotype was seen only a few times. Production of TCR cDNA was by 5'RACE template switching, which also added a universal primer site and UMIs. TCRdb passed the 5' RACE reads through MiXCR, listing each CDR3 protein once. In the table there are 40,000 to 50,000 distinct CDR3 sequences, 6% to 7% of which are singletons. Study-wide points: Weaker, the secondary response peaked sooner, at day 5 versus 15. Subsequent booster samples again held most clones from primary vaccination (around 96% CD4, just under 90% CD8).

The junction had 3 bases not matched to a gene; V was cut back by 4 bases and J by 4 bases. The CDR3 loop spans 15 amino acids. Germline V gene lookup returns CDR1 MNHEY and CDR2 SMNVEV (reference sequence). Here the sequenced sample was PBMCs, either bulk or a sorted T-cell subset (CD4+, CD8+, memory, or dextramer-sorted; not recorded which), taken 45 days after the yellow fever booster vaccination. The clonotype was recovered from a man aged 25 to 40 who received the YFV17D yellow fever vaccine. The chain has TRBV27 and TRBJ2-2, with TRBD2 matching over 10 bases. The CDR3 DNA reads TGTGCCAGCAGTTCCCTAGCGGGAGCCACCGGGGAGCTGTTTTTT. Translation gives CASSSLAGATGELFF.